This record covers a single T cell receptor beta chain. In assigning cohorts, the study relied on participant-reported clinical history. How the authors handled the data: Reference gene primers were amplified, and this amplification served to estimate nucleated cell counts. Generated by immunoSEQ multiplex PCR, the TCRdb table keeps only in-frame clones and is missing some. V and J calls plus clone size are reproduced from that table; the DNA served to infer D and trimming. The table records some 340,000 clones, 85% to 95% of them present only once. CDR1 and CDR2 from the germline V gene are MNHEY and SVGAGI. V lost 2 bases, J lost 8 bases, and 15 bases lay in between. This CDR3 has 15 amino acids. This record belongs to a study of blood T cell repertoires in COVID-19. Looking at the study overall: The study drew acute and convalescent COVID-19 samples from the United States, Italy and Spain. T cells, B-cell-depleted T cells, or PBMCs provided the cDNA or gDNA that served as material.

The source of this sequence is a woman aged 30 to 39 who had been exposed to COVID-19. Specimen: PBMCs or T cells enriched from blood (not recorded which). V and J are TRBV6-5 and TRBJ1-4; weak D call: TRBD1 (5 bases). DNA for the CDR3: TGTGCCAGCAGTTACGCCCCGGGGGTTGGAGAAAAACTGTTTTTT. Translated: CASSYAPGVGEKLFF.